This T cell receptor beta chain was recorded in a study of cytomegalovirus exposure and HLA in healthy donors. Study context: Ancestry clustering placed 70% to 90% of more than 350 genotyped donors in the Caucasian-associated cluster.

This clone was seen once. Both 60 Vbeta primers and 13 Jbeta primers went into the PCR. Sequencing used immunoSEQ multiplex PCR; TCRdb keeps in-frame clones, though not all of them. Of roughly 180,000 clones listed, about 80% are singletons. Sequences were obtained from PBMCs. This TCR was sampled from a woman younger than 45 in good health and CMV-seronegative.

In DNA, the CDR3 is TGTGCCAGCACCCCAGGAACCTACGAGCAGTACTTC. It specifies CASTPGTYEQYF. This chain links TRBV6-5 with TRBJ2-7; D unclear. Germline lookup yields CDR1 MNHEY and CDR2 SVGAGI. The CDR3 totals 12 residues. The germline V and J ends were trimmed by 7 bases and 2 bases, with 9 bases remaining between them.